A selection of T cell receptor beta chains follows, all from one sample in a study of cytomegalovirus exposure and HLA in healthy donors. Sequencing used immunoSEQ multiplex PCR; TCRdb keeps in-frame clones, though not all of them. This table holds 150,000 to 200,000 clones, around 80% found once. Sequencing input: PBMCs. These receptors were collected from a woman aged 45-65 years in good health and CMV-seronegative. CDR3s include the opening cysteine and the closing phenylalanine or tryptophan. D genes are given only for firm matches. Size is stated for part of the rows, as once, few or many counts, or as a class when the clone is expanded.

cdr3_aa cdr3_nt d_call j_call v_call clone_size
CASSSPWDSTSYEQYF TGTGCCAGCAGCTCACCATGGGACAGCACCTCCTACGAGCAGTACTTC TRBD1 TRBJ2-7 TRBV11-1 once
CASSPDVGDRVSGYTF TGTGCCAGCAGCCCAGATGTCGGGGACAGGGTTTCTGGCTACACCTTC TRBD1 TRBJ1-2 TRBV7-9 -
CASSLHQSEQYF TGTGCCAGCAGCTTACACCAGTCTGAGCAGTACTTC - TRBJ2-7 TRBV11-2 -
CASSDRTAVREQYF TGTGCCAGCAGTGACCGAACGGCGGTCCGCGAGCAGTACTTC - TRBJ2-7 TRBV6-1 -
CASSPDWGNQPQHF TGTGCCAGCAGCCCGGACTGGGGCAATCAGCCCCAGCATTTT - TRBJ1-5 TRBV7-9 once
CSVEIGVHGYTF TGCAGCGTTGAAATCGGGGTTCATGGCTACACCTTC - TRBJ1-2 TRBV29-1 -
CSVEFVAGGYNEQFF TGCAGCGTTGAGTTTGTAGCGGGGGGATACAATGAGCAGTTCTTC TRBD2 TRBJ2-1 TRBV29-1 -
CASSERGKGTNEKLFF TGTGCCAGCAGTGAGAGGGGGAAAGGAACTAATGAAAAACTGTTTTTT - TRBJ1-4 TRBV6-1 -
CATAQTAYYGYTF TGTGCCACCGCCCAGACAGCGTACTATGGCTACACCTTC - TRBJ1-2 TRBV6-5 -
CASSYSMAGQPQHF TGTGCCAGCAGTTACTCGATGGCGGGACAGCCCCAGCATTTT - TRBJ1-5 TRBV6-5 -
CASSELAGRQTQYF TGTGCCAGCAGTGAATTAGCAGGGAGGCAGACCCAGTACTTC - TRBJ2-5 TRBV2 -
CASSLRQGAAEQYF TGTGCCAGCAGCTTACGACAGGGGGCAGCCGAGCAGTACTTC TRBD1 TRBJ2-7 TRBV7-2 -
CASSIRDSNEKLFF TGCGCCAGCAGCATCCGGGACAGTAATGAAAAACTGTTTTTT TRBD1 TRBJ1-4 TRBV4-1 -
CASSFSDNSYEQYF TGTGCCAGCAGTTTCTCGGACAACTCCTACGAGCAGTACTTC - TRBJ2-7 TRBV27 -
CATRGAETQYF TGTGCCACCAGGGGGGCAGAGACCCAGTACTTC - TRBJ2-5 TRBV15 -
CSVGDTWRYGYTF TGCAGCGTCGGGGACACCTGGAGATATGGCTACACCTTC - TRBJ1-2 TRBV29-1 -
CASSLIAGGGNEQFF TGTGCCAGCAGTTTGATAGCGGGAGGGGGCAATGAGCAGTTCTTC TRBD2 TRBJ2-1 TRBV27 -
CASSVKKTSALTDTQYF TGTGCCAGCAGCGTCAAGAAGACTAGCGCGTTGACAGATACGCAGTATTTT TRBD2 TRBJ2-3 TRBV9 -
CASRDKGGAVDTEAFF TGTGCCAGCAGAGACAAAGGGGGGGCGGTGGACACTGAAGCTTTCTTT - TRBJ1-1 TRBV6-6 -
CASSAAPSGGSYEQYF TGTGCCAGCAGTGCTGCGCCTAGCGGGGGATCCTACGAGCAGTACTTC TRBD2 TRBJ2-7 TRBV2 -
CASSANSPGGNQPQHF TGTGCCAGCAGTGCGAACTCCCCAGGGGGCAATCAGCCCCAGCATTTT - TRBJ1-5 TRBV27 -
CASSLMTGENTEAFF TGTGCCAGCAGCCTAATGACAGGGGAGAACACTGAAGCTTTCTTT TRBD1 TRBJ1-1 TRBV14 -
CASSLRGDGGNEQFF TGCGCCAGCAGCTTGCGGGGAGACGGTGGGAATGAGCAGTTCTTC - TRBJ2-1 TRBV5-1 -
CASSQDPGPGVDGYTF TGCGCCAGCAGCCAAGATCCCGGCCCCGGGGTCGATGGCTACACCTTC - TRBJ1-2 TRBV7-2 -
CASSLSAQGANYGYTF TGTGCCAGCAGTTTATCCGCCCAGGGGGCGAACTATGGCTACACCTTC TRBD1 TRBJ1-2 TRBV28 -
CASSPGELGYGYTF TGTGCCAGCAGCCCCGGGGAGTTGGGCTATGGCTACACCTTC - TRBJ1-2 TRBV7-2 few
CASSLNIQGRDTIYF TGTGCCAGCTCATTAAACATACAGGGAAGAGACACCATATATTTT - TRBJ1-3 TRBV18 -
CASSWGVGEGAIYF TGCGCCAGCAGCTGGGGGGTCGGCGAAGGAGCCATATATTTT - TRBJ1-3 TRBV4-1 -
CASSSNWEKLFF TGTGCCAGCAGCTCGAACTGGGAAAAACTGTTTTTT - TRBJ1-4 TRBV7-9 -
CASSYGQGAANTQYF TGTGCCAGCAGTTACGGACAGGGGGCAGCAAATACGCAGTATTTT TRBD1 TRBJ2-3 TRBV6-5 -
CASSVDGQNTGELFF TGTGCCAGCAGCGTAGACGGTCAGAACACCGGGGAGCTGTTTTTT - TRBJ2-2 TRBV9 -
CASSILSGSSGNTIYF TGTGCCAGTAGTATACTGTCCGGGAGCTCTGGAAACACCATATATTTT - TRBJ1-3 TRBV19 -
CASRGTGTSSSYEQYF TGTGCCAGTAGAGGAACCGGGACTAGCAGCTCCTACGAGCAGTACTTC TRBD2 TRBJ2-7 TRBV19 -
CAWQTGGWEQYF TGTGCCTGGCAGACAGGGGGCTGGGAGCAGTACTTC TRBD1 TRBJ2-7 TRBV30 -
CATSRDRKAGVFSLYYEQYF TGTGCCACCAGCAGAGATCGGAAAGCGGGGGTTTTCTCCCTCTACTACGAGCAGTACTTC TRBD2 TRBJ2-7 TRBV15 -
CSVKDRGQIYEQYF TGCAGCGTTAAGGACAGGGGGCAAATCTACGAGCAGTACTTC TRBD1 TRBJ2-7 TRBV29-1 -
CASSETPGQGTDTQYF TGCGCCAGCAGTGAGACCCCGGGACAGGGCACAGATACGCAGTATTTT TRBD1 TRBJ2-3 TRBV10-1 few
CAISESTGQSYEQYF TGTGCCATCAGTGAGTCGACAGGGCAAAGCTACGAGCAGTACTTC TRBD1 TRBJ2-7 TRBV10-3 -
CASSYSGDGTQYF TGCGCCAGCAGCTATAGCGGGGATGGGACCCAGTACTTC TRBD2 TRBJ2-5 TRBV5-1 once
CASLDRGWGTEAFF TGTGCCAGCTTGGACAGGGGATGGGGGACTGAAGCTTTCTTT TRBD1 TRBJ1-1 TRBV6-1 -
CASSPGTTNEKLFF TGTGCCAGCAGCCCAGGGACAACTAATGAAAAACTGTTTTTT - TRBJ1-4 TRBV7-2 -